Each of the 20 T cell receptor beta chains below was sequenced from the same sample in a study of blood T cell repertoires in COVID-19 (dated by TCRdb to 2020 to 2022). The library was made by the immunoSEQ multiplex PCR assay. Not all clones reach the TCRdb copy of this immuneACCESS table, which keeps in-frame sequences only. Checked studies attribute under half of the gap to unresolved V genes and leave the rest unexplained. This sample comprises about 290,000 clones, 70% to 90% of them detected only once. The ten largest clones add up to around 3.9% of the sample. What was sequenced was peripheral blood. Every receptor here comes from a woman aged 45-60 years with active or convalescent COVID-19.

This rearrangement joins TRBV6-6 to TRBJ2-2; TRBD2 might be the D (6 bases). V gave up 6 bases and J gave up 3 bases, with 11 bases separating them. Germline-derived CDR1 and CDR2 are MNHNY and SVGAGI (reference sequence). This CDR3 is built from 14 residues. CDR3: CASRGPGDTGELFF. The CDR3 DNA reads TGTGCCAGCAGAGGCCCGGGGGACACCGGGGAGCTGTTTTTT.

This chain uses TRBV2 with TRBJ2-5; the match to TRBD2 covers 12 bases. Germline CDR1 is SNHLY and CDR2 is FYNNEI. This CDR3 is 17 amino acids long. The V segment lost 6 bases and the J segment 9 bases; nucleotides outside the gene matches: 17. The CDR3 sequence is CASRPGRTSGMGGAQYF. The CDR3 DNA reads TGTGCCAGCAGGCCCGGGAGGACTAGCGGGATGGGGGGGGCCCAGTACTTC. The entire variable domain, with the rest obtained from reference TRBV2 and TRBJ2-5, is as follows: EPEVTQTPSHQVTQMGQEVILRCVPISNHLYFYWYRQILGQKVEFLVSFYNNEISEKSEIFDDQFSVERPDGSNFTLKIRSTKLEDSAMYFCASRPGRTSGMGGAQYFGPGTRLLVL.

This clone occurred a few times. The chain has TRBV10-2 and TRBJ2-5, with 10 bases fitting TRBD2. The CDR3 spans 16 residues. In germline, CDR1 is WSHSY, CDR2 SAAADI. V shed 4 bases and J 4 bases; nucleotides not matched to a gene: 9. This CDR3 reads CASSGGSGRLGETQYF. The CDR3 bases are TGCGCCAGCAGTGGAGGTAGCGGGAGGTTAGGAGAGACCCAGTACTTC.

The rearrangement uses TRBV7-3 and TRBJ2-1; D is ambiguous. Trimming left V 5 bases short and J 9 bases short, with 14 bases between. In germline, CDR1 is SGHTA, CDR2 FQGTGA. The CDR3 is 13 amino acids. The chain's CDR3 is CASSKARSGEQFF. The CDR3 coding sequence is TGTGCCAGCAGCAAAGCTAGGTCTGGTGAGCAGTTCTTC.

This clone was recorded once. J is TRBJ2-2 and V is TRBV2, with D perhaps TRBD2 (5 bases). Germline values: CDR1 SNHLY, CDR2 FYNNEI. The V end lost 7 bases, the J end lost 1 base, and 13 bases lay between the germline ends. The CDR3 sequence is 15 residues long. As DNA, the CDR3 is TGTGCCAGCATATTCCCCGGGAAGAACACCGGGGAGCTGTTTTTT. Protein: CASIFPGKNTGELFF.

This clone was found a few times. The rearrangement links TRBV29-1 to TRBJ1-5; 12 bases match TRBD1. The CDR3 contains 16 residues. The junction had 4 bases not matched to a gene; V was cut back by 4 bases and J by 0 bases. Germline-derived CDR1 and CDR2 are SQVTM and ANQGSEA. The CDR3 loop is CSVAGTGGLSNQPQHF. CDR3 nucleotide sequence: TGCAGCGTTGCCGGGACAGGGGGCCTTAGCAATCAGCCCCAGCATTTT.

The rearrangement links TRBV5-1 to TRBJ2-2; 10 positions agree with TRBD1. The V gene's germline CDR1 is SGHRS and CDR2 YFSETQ. The CDR3 is 14 amino acids. The V segment lost 4 bases and the J segment 4 bases; nucleotides outside the gene matches: 1. In nucleotides, the CDR3 is TGCGCCAGCAGCCGGACAGGGGGCACCGGGGAGCTGTTTTTT. Translation: CASSRTGGTGELFF.

This clone has only a few counts. The V and J genes are TRBV5-5 and TRBJ2-5; 11 bases line up with TRBD2. The length of the CDR3 is 14 residues. Per the germline V gene, CDR1 is SGHKS and CDR2 is YYEKEE (reference sequence). V lost 4 bases and J lost 5; bases outside the gene matches: 4. Written as DNA, the CDR3 is TGTGCCAGCAGCGTCTCTAGCGGGAGGGAGACCCAGTACTTC. Amino acids: CASSVSSGRETQYF.

DNA for the CDR3: TGTGCCAGTAGATCCGCCCGCGATATTCAAGAGACCCAGTACTTC. The encoded protein is CASRSARDIQETQYF. The gene calls are TRBV19 and TRBJ2-5; D call uncertain. This CDR3 has 15 residues. V was pared by 6 bases and J by 2 bases, with 16 bases between. CDR1 is LNHDA and CDR2 is SQIVND in the germline V gene (reference sequence).

The chain couples TRBV11-3 to TRBJ2-7, with D possibly matching TRBD1 (5 bases). The V and J ends lost 5 bases and 3 bases respectively, with 17 bases between them. Germline V CDR1 and CDR2: SGHNT, YENEEA. There are 15 residues in the CDR3. CDR3 region: CASSLGSTAGYEQYF. In DNA form, the CDR3 reads TGTGCCAGCAGCCTCGGGTCGACAGCCGGCTACGAGCAGTACTTC.

The DNA of the CDR3 is TGTGCCAGCAGCCCGACGGGGTTAGGCACCGGGGAGCTGTTTTTT. Its protein is CASSPTGLGTGELFF. The rearrangement links TRBV5-4 to TRBJ2-2; D perhaps matches TRBD2 (5 bases). With 4 bases removed from V and 4 bases from J, the gap between germline ends came to 14 bases. The CDR3 is 15 residues long. Germline CDR1 SGHNT, CDR2 YYREEE (reference sequence).

The V call is TRBV29-1, the J call TRBJ1-2, with TRBD1 identical over 8 bases. The CDR3 extends over 13 amino acids. With 6 bases clipped from V and 4 bases from J, the junction kept 7 bases outside the gene matches. Germline loops: CDR1 SQVTM, CDR2 ANQGSEA. Written as DNA, the CDR3 is TGCAGCGTGGACGGACAGGGATTCTATGGCTACACCTTC. Translation: CSVDGQGFYGYTF.

The gene calls are TRBV24-1 and TRBJ2-1; possibly TRBD2 for D (6 bases). Trimming took 6 bases from V and 4 from J, leaving 15 bases between them. Looked up from germline, CDR1 is KGHDR and CDR2 is SFDVKD. The length of the CDR3 is 15 residues. CDR3 sequence reads: CATSRGGSSYNEQFF. In DNA, the CDR3 is TGTGCCACCAGTAGGGGAGGCAGTTCTTACAATGAGCAGTTCTTC.

The V call is TRBV5-1, the J call TRBJ2-1; TRBD2 aligns across 10 bases. The CDR3 consists of 15 residues. CDR1 SGHRS and CDR2 YFSETQ come from the germline V gene. V gave up 4 bases and J gave up 6 bases; unmatched junction bases: 7. The CDR3 sequence is CASSPVAGGLNEQFF. CDR3 sequence (DNA): TGCGCCAGCAGCCCGGTAGCGGGAGGCCTCAATGAGCAGTTCTTC.

This clone came up once. The chain couples TRBV6-2 or TRBV6-3 to TRBJ2-7; maybe TRBD2 (6 bases). V dropped 2 bases and J dropped 12 bases, with 11 bases sitting between them. Germline CDR1 MNHEY, CDR2 SVGEGT. The CDR3 runs 11 residues. This chain's CDR3 is CASSYTGTVYF. In nucleotides, the CDR3 is TGTGCCAGCAGTTACACCGGGACTGTGTACTTC.

The J gene is TRBJ2-3, the V gene TRBV4-2; the match to TRBD2 covers 14 bases. This CDR3 spans 17 amino acids. Germline CDR1 reads LGHNA; CDR2 reads YNFKEQ. V lost 3 bases, J lost 5 bases, and 7 bases stayed unmatched. CDR3 nucleotide sequence: TGTGCCAGCAGCCAGGGGGGGACTAGCGGGAGAGGAGATACGCAGTATTTT. Its protein product is CASSQGGTSGRGDTQYF.

The chain joins TRBV10-3 to TRBJ1-5; 8 nucleotides align to TRBD1. The length of the CDR3 is 14 residues. The V segment lost 3 bases and the J segment 5 bases; nucleotides outside the gene matches: 3. CDR1 and CDR2 (germline): ENHRY, SYGVKD. This chain's CDR3 is CAISDTGGDQPQHF. The CDR3 coding sequence is TGTGCCATCAGTGACACAGGGGGTGATCAGCCCCAGCATTTT.

The rearrangement joins TRBV7-6 to TRBJ1-4, with no clear D. The CDR3 extends over 14 amino acids. The V end lost 5 bases, the J end lost 3 bases, and 10 bases lay between the germline ends. Germline assignment: CDR1 SGHVS and CDR2 FNYEAQ. CDR3 DNA: TGTGCCAGCAGCCGGGGATCCCCTAATGAAAAACTGTTTTTT. Translated, it gives CASSRGSPNEKLFF.

The rearrangement joins TRBV6-4 to TRBJ2-1, with D possibly TRBD2 on 5 matching bases. The length of the CDR3 is 15 residues. Germline V gives CDR1 MRHNA, CDR2 SNTAGT. Trimming left V 4 bases short and J 1 base short, with 11 bases between. The CDR3 reads CASSVDGNSYNEQFF. CDR3 nucleotide sequence: TGTGCCAGCAGTGTAGACGGGAATTCCTACAATGAGCAGTTCTTC.

The rearrangement joins TRBV18 to TRBJ2-7; possible D gene TRBD2, 6 bases. The CDR3 has 15 residues. Germline lookup yields CDR1 KGHSH and CDR2 LQKENI. V lost 1 base and J 2 bases, leaving 12 bases between the germline ends. This CDR3 is CASSPRLALTYEQYF. The CDR3 DNA reads TGTGCCAGCTCACCACGGCTAGCGCTTACCTACGAGCAGTACTTC.